Listed below are T cell receptor beta chains from one sample, sequenced in a study of cytomegalovirus exposure and HLA in healthy donors. The assay was immunoSEQ multiplex PCR, and TCRdb's table has in-frame clones only and misses some. The sample consists of about 330,000 clones, about nine tenths of them appearing once. Sequencing was performed on PBMCs. These receptor sequences come from a woman aged 18-30 years in good health and CMV-seronegative. The CDR3 runs from the conserved cysteine through the conserved F or W. D genes are given only for firm matches. Clone size is shown for a subset of rows, as once, few, many or a class of expanded clone.

NA	TRBV2	TRBJ2-7	TRBD2	CASMGLGVYEQYF	TGTGCCAGCATGGGACTAGGGGTCTACGAGCAGTACTTC
NA	TRBV5-1	TRBJ2-3	NA	CASSPGVDSDTQYF	TGCGCCAGCAGCCCGGGGGTTGATTCAGATACGCAGTATTTT
NA	TRBV29-1	TRBJ2-7	NA	CSVETGYEQYF	TGCAGCGTGGAAACAGGCTACGAGCAGTACTTC
NA	TRBV13	TRBJ2-5	TRBD2	CASSPGLAETQYF	TGTGCCAGCAGCCCGGGACTAGCAGAGACCCAGTACTTC
NA	TRBV6-5	TRBJ1-3	NA	CASSYLGQASNTIYF	TGTGCCAGCAGTTACCTGGGGCAGGCCTCAAACACCATATATTTT
NA	TRBV4-1	TRBJ2-7	TRBD2	CASSPPTGTSGLEQYF	TGCGCCAGCAGCCCCCCAACCGGGACTAGCGGCTTGGAGCAGTACTTC
NA	TRBV2	TRBJ2-5	TRBD2	CASSVTSGSRRETQYF	TGTGCCAGCAGTGTAACTAGCGGGAGTCGTCGGGAGACCCAGTACTTC
NA	TRBV6-5	TRBJ1-2	TRBD1	CASREQGIGYGYTF	TGTGCCAGCAGAGAACAGGGGATCGGCTATGGCTACACCTTC
NA	TRBV29-1	TRBJ1-5	NA	CSVVGSTDGNQPQHF	TGCAGCGTTGTAGGGAGTACCGACGGCAATCAGCCCCAGCATTTT
few	TRBV13	TRBJ2-7	TRBD2	CASSLYYPPKGLAGGPYEQYF	TGTGCCAGCAGCCTCTATTACCCGCCGAAGGGGCTAGCGGGAGGGCCCTACGAGCAGTACTTC
NA	TRBV7-6	TRBJ2-3	TRBD2	CASSLGGLAGTDTQYF	TGTGCCAGCAGCTTAGGGGGACTAGCGGGCACAGATACGCAGTATTTT
NA	TRBV27	TRBJ2-7	TRBD2	CASTSGNSYEQYF	TGTGCCAGTACTAGCGGGAACTCCTACGAGCAGTACTTC
NA	TRBV5-6	TRBJ2-2	NA	CASSLEITGELFF	TGTGCCAGCAGCTTGGAAATAACCGGGGAGCTGTTTTTT
NA	TRBV4-2	TRBJ2-1	TRBD2	CASSPRTSGVYNEQFF	TGTGCCAGCAGCCCCCGGACTAGCGGGGTGTACAATGAGCAGTTCTTC
NA	TRBV2	TRBJ2-7	TRBD1	CAGQDRVYEQYF	TGTGCCGGACAGGACAGGGTCTACGAGCAGTACTTC
few	TRBV11-1	TRBJ2-2	NA	CASGSVGTGELFF	TGTGCCAGCGGGAGTGTTGGGACCGGGGAGCTGTTTTTT
NA	TRBV10-3	TRBJ2-7	TRBD2	CAISGKRGSYEQYF	TGTGCCATCAGTGGGAAGCGGGGCTCCTACGAGCAGTACTTC
few	TRBV27	TRBJ1-4	NA	CASSYYGTNEKLFF	TGTGCCAGCAGTTATTACGGGACTAATGAAAAACTGTTTTTT
NA	TRBV10-1	TRBJ1-1	NA	CASSECAGPNTEAFF	TGCGCCAGCAGTGAGTGCGCAGGCCCAAACACTGAAGCTTTCTTT
NA	TRBV6-5	TRBJ1-5	TRBD1	CASSLGQGAHQPQHF	TGTGCCAGCAGTCTGGGACAGGGGGCACATCAGCCCCAGCATTTT
NA	TRBV25-1	TRBJ2-3	NA	CASSEELPGDTQYF	TGTGCCAGCAGTGAGGAGCTCCCCGGAGATACGCAGTATTTT
NA	TRBV4-1	TRBJ2-7	NA	CASSQRGGDEQYF	TGCGCCAGCAGCCAGAGAGGTGGTGACGAGCAGTACTTC
NA	TRBV27	TRBJ2-2	TRBD2	CASSPEGGTNTGELFF	TGTGCCAGCAGTCCCGAGGGAGGGACGAACACCGGGGAGCTGTTTTTT
few	TRBV5-6	TRBJ2-4	TRBD2	CASSLWREAAKNIQYF	TGTGCCAGCAGCTTGTGGCGGGAGGCAGCCAAAAACATTCAGTACTTC
NA	TRBV27	TRBJ1-1	TRBD1	CASSSDRVRTEAFF	TGTGCCAGCAGTTCGGACAGGGTTCGGACTGAAGCTTTCTTT
NA	TRBV18	TRBJ2-1	TRBD2	CASSEAGAMGNEQFF	TGTGCCAGCTCCGAAGCGGGGGCAATGGGCAATGAGCAGTTCTTC
NA	TRBV12-5	TRBJ2-5	NA	CASGLVAGPGTTQETQYF	TGTGCTAGTGGTTTGGTAGCGGGCCCCGGGACCACTCAAGAGACCCAGTACTTC
NA	TRBV4-1	TRBJ1-5	NA	CASSQEAWGWEPQHF	TGCGCCAGCAGCCAAGAAGCCTGGGGCTGGGAGCCCCAGCATTTT
NA	TRBV2	TRBJ2-5	NA	CASSEGQETQYF	TGTGCCAGCTCTGAGGGACAAGAGACCCAGTACTTC
NA	TRBV9	TRBJ1-2	NA	CASSPVGGNYGYTF	TGTGCCAGCAGCCCAGTGGGGGGAAACTATGGCTACACCTTC
NA	TRBV25-1	TRBJ1-4	NA	CASSGLGGGATNEKLFF	TGTGCCAGCAGTGGGTTAGGCGGGGGTGCAACTAATGAAAAACTGTTTTTT
NA	TRBV7-8	TRBJ2-7	NA	CASSFQGIAPSSYEQYF	TGTGCCAGCAGCTTTCAGGGGATCGCCCCTTCCTCCTACGAGCAGTACTTC
NA	TRBV28	TRBJ1-1	NA	CASSRDTEAFF	TGTGCCAGCAGTCGGGACACTGAAGCTTTCTTT
NA	TRBV2	TRBJ1-5	NA	CASSAQGSNQPQHF	TGTGCCAGCAGTGCCCAGGGGTCCAATCAGCCCCAGCATTTT
NA	TRBV7-2	TRBJ1-5	NA	CASSLDRAGSQPQHF	TGTGCCAGCAGCTTAGACAGGGCTGGGAGTCAGCCCCAGCATTTT
NA	TRBV25-1	TRBJ2-7	TRBD1	CASSDLDREQYF	TGTGCCAGCAGTGATCTGGACAGGGAGCAGTACTTC
NA	TRBV28	TRBJ1-5	TRBD1	CASSLTGTGARNQPQHF	TGTGCCAGCAGTTTAACCGGGACAGGGGCGAGGAATCAGCCCCAGCATTTT
NA	TRBV5-1	TRBJ2-2	TRBD2	CASSPGLAPGTGELFF	TGCGCCAGCAGCCCTGGACTAGCCCCGGGCACCGGGGAGCTGTTTTTT
NA	TRBV6-5	TRBJ2-1	NA	CASSWASSYNEQFF	TGTGCCAGCAGTTGGGCAAGCTCCTACAATGAGCAGTTCTTC
NA	TRBV5-4	TRBJ2-5	TRBD1	CASSTGQGAGGETQYF	TGTGCCAGCAGCACCGGACAGGGGGCGGGAGGGGAGACCCAGTACTTC
NA	TRBV2	TRBJ2-5	TRBD2	CASNGGSEETQYF	TGTGCCAGCAATGGCGGGAGTGAAGAGACCCAGTACTTC
NA	TRBV5-6	TRBJ2-7	TRBD2	CASSYPGDSGSPSLEQYF	TGTGCCAGCAGCTACCCGGGGGATAGCGGGAGCCCTAGTTTGGAGCAGTACTTC
NA	TRBV7-6	TRBJ2-1	TRBD2	CASTPRLAGADEQFF	TGTGCCAGCACCCCTAGGCTAGCGGGAGCCGATGAGCAGTTCTTC
NA	TRBV4-1	TRBJ1-5	TRBD1	CASRKTGSNQPQHF	TGCGCCAGCCGCAAGACAGGGAGCAATCAGCCCCAGCATTTT
once	TRBV2	TRBJ1-5	TRBD1	CASRGTGGINQPQHF	TGTGCCAGCAGGGGGACAGGGGGTATCAATCAGCCCCAGCATTTT
NA	TRBV5-1	TRBJ2-7	TRBD2	CASSSGTTREQYF	TGCGCCAGCAGCTCCGGGACTACCCGCGAGCAGTACTTC
NA	TRBV18	TRBJ2-2	TRBD1	CASSQGAGDTGELFF	TGTGCCAGCTCACAGGGGGCAGGCGACACCGGGGAGCTGTTTTTT